Listed here are 20 T cell receptor beta chains from one sample, sequenced in a study of cytotoxic CD8 clonotypes in ibrutinib-treated CLL. Assay: immunoSEQ multiplex PCR; the TCRdb copy retains only in-frame clones and omits some. The table has around 140,000 clones, 80% seen once. The sample in question was PBMCs, obtained after 36 months of ibrutinib treatment. The receptors shown here come from a human donor with chronic lymphocytic leukemia.

The chain joins TRBV5-1 to TRBJ2-7; D possibly matches TRBD1 or TRBD2 (5 bases each). Germline V gives CDR1 SGHRS, CDR2 YFSETQ. V was shortened by 4 bases and J by 5 bases, with 19 bases between the two germline ends. This CDR3 comprises 15 residues. CDR3 DNA: TGCGCCAGCAGCCTAGAACGTCCCAGGGACCACGAGCAGTACTTC. Its translation: CASSLERPRDHEQYF.

This chain links TRBV29-1 with TRBJ1-1; D possibly corresponds to TRBD1 (6 bases). V lost 7 bases and J lost 3, with 9 bases in between. The CDR3 covers 11 residues. Germline V gene data show CDR1 as SQVTM and CDR2 as ANQGSEA. The CDR3 loop reads CSAEGDTEAFF. For the CDR3, the DNA is TGCAGCGCTGAGGGGGACACTGAAGCTTTCTTT.

This sequence joins TRBV7-9 and TRBJ1-5, with D perhaps TRBD1 (5 bases). This CDR3 is 13 amino acids long. CDR1 and CDR2 from the germline V gene are SEHNR and FQNEAQ (reference sequence). Trimming took off 5 bases at V and 7 bases at J, with 12 bases between the two ends. The CDR3 sequence is CASSRDGWQPQHF. As DNA, the CDR3 is TGTGCCAGCAGCCGGGACGGTTGGCAGCCCCAGCATTTT.

The chain couples TRBV7-9 to TRBJ2-5; D call uncertain. TRBJ2-7 matches the DNA end more closely, so the J call is doubtful. There are 12 residues in the CDR3. Per the germline V gene, CDR1 is SEHNR and CDR2 is FQNEAQ (reference sequence). The CDR3 here is CASLPLTYEQYF. Here the CDR3 DNA reads TGTGCCAGCTTGCCGTTAACCTACGAGCAGTACTTC.

The V and J genes are TRBV7-8 and TRBJ2-3; 8 nucleotides agree with TRBD2. J gave up 4 bases and V 5 bases, and 5 bases lay outside the gene matches. Germline V gene data show CDR1 as SGHVS and CDR2 as FQNEAQ. The CDR3 is 14 residues long. The CDR3 nucleotides read TGTGCCAGCAGCGTTAGCGGGGTCGCAGATACGCAGTATTTT. It specifies CASSVSGVADTQYF.

CDR3 nucleotide sequence: TGCAGCGTAAGGGACAGCGGGGAGCTGTTTTTT. It specifies CSVRDSGELFF. This chain links TRBV29-1 with TRBJ2-2; 7 bases map to TRBD1. The CDR3 has 11 amino acids. V shed 6 bases and J 7 bases; nucleotides not matched to a gene: 2. From germline, CDR1 is SQVTM and CDR2 ANQGSEA.

The chain combines TRBV6-1 with TRBJ1-4; D remains ambiguous. Trimming took 6 bases from V and 10 from J, leaving 12 bases between them. The CDR3 has 12 residues. In germline, CDR1 is MNHNS, CDR2 SASEGT. CDR3 amino acids: CASSPGGGKLFF. The CDR3 bases are TGTGCCAGCAGCCCGGGCGGAGGAAAACTGTTTTTT.

V is TRBV2 and J is TRBJ1-2; D remains ambiguous. This CDR3 is 15 amino acids long. Germline CDR1 and CDR2: SNHLY and FYNNEI. The germline V and J ends were trimmed by 1 base and 2 bases, with 11 bases remaining between them. The CDR3: CASSEGQVVNYGYTF. The CDR3 nucleotides read TGTGCCAGCAGTGAAGGGCAGGTAGTCAACTATGGCTACACCTTC.

The rearrangement links TRBV19 to TRBJ2-6, with D unresolved. The CDR3 is 14 residues long. V lost 3 bases, J lost 6 bases, and 9 bases lay in between. Germline loops: CDR1 LNHDA, CDR2 SQIVND (reference sequence). CDR3 in DNA: TGTGCCAGTAGTATTTCCCCTGAGGCCAACGTCCTGACTTTC. This encodes CASSISPEANVLTF.

The rearrangement links TRBV27 to TRBJ1-5; TRBD1 might be the D (6 bases). CDR3 size: 14 residues. Germline assignment: CDR1 MNHEY and CDR2 SMNVEV (reference sequence). Trimming removed 5 bases from V and 10 bases from J, with 18 bases in between. CDR3 in DNA: TGTGCCAGCAGTAAAACAGGGTGGTTTGTTCCCCAGCATTTT. Residues: CASSKTGWFVPQHF.

At least ten counts were recorded for this clone. The V gene is TRBV19, the J gene TRBJ1-1; unclear D gene. Trimming removed 9 bases at V and 1 base at J, with 18 bases between. CDR1 and CDR2 from the germline V gene are LNHDA and SQIVND (reference sequence). This CDR3 contains 15 residues. In nucleotides, the CDR3 is TGTGCCAGCATTAGACTAAGCGGGGAGAACACTGAAGCTTTCTTT. It codes for CASIRLSGENTEAFF.

The rearrangement joins TRBV5-1 to TRBJ2-7; perhaps TRBD2 as D (5 bases). The CDR3 has 15 residues. Trimming shortened V by 5 bases and J by 2 bases, and 17 bases separated the two germline ends. Germline V CDR1 and CDR2: SGHRS, YFSETQ. CDR3 DNA sequence: TGCGCCAGCAGTCGCACCCGGGGTATCACCTACGAGCAGTACTTC. Translated, it gives CASSRTRGITYEQYF. Full variable domain (remainder filled in from reference TRBV5-1 and TRBJ2-7): KAGVTQTPRYLIKTRGQQVTLSCSPISGHRSVSWYQQTPGQGLQFLFEYFSETQRNKGNFPGRFSGRQFSNSRSEMNVSTLELGDSALYLCASSRTRGITYEQYFGPGTRLTVT.

The rearrangement joins TRBV28 to TRBJ1-5; the D gene is possibly TRBD1 (5 bases). Germline CDR1 reads MDHEN; CDR2 reads SYDVKM. With 5 bases removed from V and 7 bases from J, the gap between germline ends came to 12 bases. The CDR3 contains 13 residues. The CDR3 loop reads CASSPGFRQPQHF. The CDR3 DNA reads TGTGCCAGCAGTCCAGGGTTTCGGCAGCCCCAGCATTTT.

Only a few counts were recorded for this clone. CDR3 sequence reads: CASDRGNQPQHF. The CDR3 DNA sequence: TGTGCCAGTGACAGGGGCAATCAGCCCCAGCATTTT. The chain joins TRBV19 to TRBJ1-5; TRBD1 matches at 7 bases. Looked up from germline, CDR1 is LNHDA and CDR2 is SQIVND (reference sequence). V dropped 8 bases and J dropped 2; count of bases not matched to a gene: 0. This CDR3 has 12 amino acids.

This chain uses TRBV28 with TRBJ1-3; D perhaps matches TRBD1 (5 bases). The CDR3 sequence is 16 residues long. Deletions cut 6 bases from V and 0 bases from J, with 15 bases between. Germline CDR1 is MDHEN and CDR2 is SYDVKM. The DNA for the CDR3 is TGTGCCAGCAGGTCTCCGGGACTCAGCTCTGGAAACACCATATATTTT. This gives the protein CASRSPGLSSGNTIYF.

The chain recombines TRBV4-1 with TRBJ2-3; D gene unclear. This CDR3 region has 15 residues. The V end lost 0 bases, the J end lost 7 bases, and 14 bases lay between the germline ends. Germline loops: CDR1 MGHRA, CDR2 YSYEKL. Here the CDR3 DNA reads TGCGCCAGCAGCCAAGAATCGGGCGATGCATATACGCAGTATTTT. Amino acid sequence: CASSQESGDAYTQYF.

This chain links TRBV6-5 with TRBJ2-7, with 9 bases aligning to TRBD1. Per the germline V gene, CDR1 is MNHEY and CDR2 is SVGAGI. V gave up 8 bases and J gave up 4 bases; unmatched junction bases: 6. The CDR3 extends over 13 amino acids. This CDR3 is CASGQGIAYEQYF. In DNA form, the CDR3 reads TGTGCCAGCGGACAGGGGATAGCGTACGAGCAGTACTTC.

The rearrangement joins TRBV5-4 to TRBJ2-1; TRBD2 is a possible D gene (7 bases). Trimming stripped 0 bases from V and 8 bases from J, with 18 bases between. Germline-derived CDR1 and CDR2 are SGHNT and YYREEE (reference sequence). The CDR3 runs to 16 residues. DNA for the CDR3: TGTGCCAGCAGCTTGGTTCCAGGGAGGGGGTCGGATGAGCAGTTCTTC. Translation gives CASSLVPGRGSDEQFF.

This clone was counted between two and nine times. The chain combines TRBV4-1 with TRBJ1-1, with D tentatively TRBD1 (5 bases). Germline CDR1 MGHRA, CDR2 YSYEKL. This CDR3 has 13 residues. V gave up 4 bases and J gave up 8 bases, with 14 bases separating them. CDR3 nucleotides: TGCGCCAGCAGCCTCACGGGGGGGTTCGAAGCTTTCTTT. This encodes CASSLTGGFEAFF.

This clone was counted only a few times. One end of the junction does not line up with germline, which may come from a read error. This chain connects TRBV4-2 to TRBJ2-2, with a tentative D call TRBD2 (5 bases). Germline loops: CDR1 LGHNA, CDR2 YNFKEQ. CDR3 size: 13 residues. Written as DNA, the CDR3 is TGTGCCAGCAGCCAAGTTGACACCGGGGAACTGTTTTTT. The encoded protein is CASSQVDTGELFF.